This T cell receptor (beta chain) is from a study of blood T cell repertoires in COVID-19. Study information: From the United States, Italy and Spain came samples of acute and convalescent COVID-19. T cells, B-cell-depleted T cells, or PBMCs provided the cDNA or gDNA that served as material.

Original handling: By means of reference gene primer amplification, nucleated cell counts were estimated. The repertoire was sequenced with immunoSEQ multiplex PCR; TCRdb's copy has only in-frame clones and lacks some. V and J calls plus clone size are reproduced from that table; the DNA served to infer D and trimming. The sample contains about 150,000 clones, approximately 86% of which appear only once. Germline V gene sequence: CDR1 LGHDT, CDR2 YNNKEL (reference sequence). V was cut by 4 bases and J by 13 bases, with 13 bases left in between. CDR3 length: 12 residues. What was sequenced was peripheral blood. This TCR came from a woman aged 80 or over with active or convalescent COVID-19. The chain has TRBV3-1 (or the pseudogene TRBV3-2) and TRBJ1-4; D is uncertain. CDR3 sequence (DNA): TGTGCCAGCAGCCTCGCGGGAGGAAGACTGTTTTTT. Translated, it gives CASSLAGGRLFF.